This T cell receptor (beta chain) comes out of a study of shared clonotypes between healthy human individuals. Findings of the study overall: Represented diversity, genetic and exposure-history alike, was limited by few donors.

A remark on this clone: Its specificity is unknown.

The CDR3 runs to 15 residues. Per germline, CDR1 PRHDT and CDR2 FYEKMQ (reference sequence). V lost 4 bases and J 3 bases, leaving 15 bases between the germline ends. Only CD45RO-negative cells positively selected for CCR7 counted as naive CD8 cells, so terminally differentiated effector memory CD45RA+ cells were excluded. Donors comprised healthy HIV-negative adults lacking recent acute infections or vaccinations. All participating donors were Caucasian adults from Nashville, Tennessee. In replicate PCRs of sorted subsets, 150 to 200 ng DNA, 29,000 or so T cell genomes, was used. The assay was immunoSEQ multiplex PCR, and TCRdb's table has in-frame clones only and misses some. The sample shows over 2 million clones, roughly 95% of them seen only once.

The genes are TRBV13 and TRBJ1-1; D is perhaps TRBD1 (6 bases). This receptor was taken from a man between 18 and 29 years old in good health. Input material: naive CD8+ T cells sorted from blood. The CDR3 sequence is CASSSPGEGDTEAFF. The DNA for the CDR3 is TGTGCCAGCAGCTCGCCAGGGGAGGGGGACACTGAAGCTTTCTTT. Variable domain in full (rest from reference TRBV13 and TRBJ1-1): AAGVIQSPRHLIKEKRETATLKCYPIPRHDTVYWYQQGPGQDPQFLISFYEKMQSDKGSIPDRFSAQQFSDYHSELNMSSLELGDSALYFCASSSPGEGDTEAFFGQGTRLTVV.